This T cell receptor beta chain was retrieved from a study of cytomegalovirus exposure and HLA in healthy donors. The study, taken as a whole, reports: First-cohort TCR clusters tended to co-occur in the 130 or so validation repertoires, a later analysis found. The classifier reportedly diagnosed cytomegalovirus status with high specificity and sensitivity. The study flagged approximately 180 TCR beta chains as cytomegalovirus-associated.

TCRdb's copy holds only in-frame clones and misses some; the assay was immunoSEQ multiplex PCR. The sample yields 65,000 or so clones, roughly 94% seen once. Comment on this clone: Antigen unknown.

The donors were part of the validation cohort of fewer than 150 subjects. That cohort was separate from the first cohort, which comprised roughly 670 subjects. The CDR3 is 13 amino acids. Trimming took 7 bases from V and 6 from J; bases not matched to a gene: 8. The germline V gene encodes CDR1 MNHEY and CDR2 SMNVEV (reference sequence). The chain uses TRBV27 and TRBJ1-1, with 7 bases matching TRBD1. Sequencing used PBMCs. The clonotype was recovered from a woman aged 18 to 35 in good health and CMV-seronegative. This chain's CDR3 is CASTDRVKAEAFF. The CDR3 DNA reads TGTGCCAGCACCGACAGGGTAAAGGCTGAAGCTTTCTTT.